This entry describes one T cell receptor (beta chain). The antigen remains undetermined. This record comes from a study of CXCR3-negative and CXCR3-positive naive CD8 T cells. Study-level findings and limits: With respect to TRBV-TRBJ usage, naive CXCR3-negative and CXCR3-positive cells were similar; memory differed.

The CDR3 is 13 residues long. Germline V lookup: CDR1 GTSNPN, CDR2 SVGIG (reference sequence). The authors made the TRB cDNA libraries by 5' RACE using UMI labels. TCRdb reprocessed the 5' RACE reads and stores each CDR3 protein as one record, lacking DNA. This table holds roughly 100,000 distinct CDR3 sequences. Naive cells were sorted as CD45RO-, CCR7+, CD27+ and CD95-. Sequencing was carried out using naive CXCR3- CD8+ T cells from blood. This sample's subset: CD45RO-CCR7+CD27+CD95- naive CD8+ T cells lacking CXCR3 (TNR3-). This chain joins TRBV30 and TRBJ2-5. The source is a human donor in good health. Some clones in this sample may be carry-over from other donors' samples. This CDR3 reads CAWSVVSQETQYF.